The T cell receptor (beta chain) described here comes from a study of cytomegalovirus exposure and HLA in healthy donors. The study's findings and limits: A later analysis linked some 17,000 TCR beta sequences to HLA alleles at 0.05 false discovery rate. Association of a missense DCLRE1C variant with TCR beta V- and J-gene trimming was reported in a later analysis. Among TCR beta chains of equal frequency, HLA-associated ones were more clonally expanded in a later analysis.

The CDR3 length is 12 residues. Looked up from germline, CDR1 is SEHNR and CDR2 is FQNEAQ (reference sequence). V gave up 3 bases and J gave up 5 bases, with 4 bases separating them. Vbeta (60) and Jbeta (13) primers were used in the PCR. TCRdb keeps only in-frame clones here, not all; method: immunoSEQ multiplex PCR. Of 220,000 or so clones detected, approximately 79% appear once; the ten largest clones hold roughly 1.5%. A few counts support this clone. The antigen remains undetermined. The V and J genes are TRBV7-9 and TRBJ2-2; D not resolved. Sequencing was carried out using PBMCs. This TCR was recovered from a man aged 45-65 years in good health and CMV-seronegative. This chain's CDR3 is CASSFVTGELFF. CDR3 coding DNA: TGTGCCAGCAGCTTCGTAACCGGGGAGCTGTTTTTT.